The 17 T cell receptor beta chains below all came from one sample that was sequenced in a study of lymphopenia after photon versus proton radiotherapy. Repertoires were generated with immunoSEQ multiplex PCR, while TCRdb's copy carries only in-frame clones and drops some. The table lists roughly 40,000 clones, around 83% of them singletons. The sample in question was peripheral blood, obtained from a patient treated with proton-based radiotherapy. These receptors all stem from a woman in her 70s with pancreatic cancer. Some clones in this sample may be carry-over from other donors' samples.

This rearrangement joins TRBV10-3 to TRBJ2-1; TRBD1 matches at 9 bases. Germline-derived CDR1 and CDR2 are ENHRY and SYGVKD. V lost 6 bases and J lost 9; bases outside the gene matches: 6. The CDR3 has 13 residues. CDR3 region: CAIRGTGYGEQFF. The CDR3, as DNA: TGTGCCATCAGAGGGACAGGGTATGGTGAGCAGTTCTTC.

The J gene is TRBJ2-7, the V gene TRBV5-6, with D perhaps matching TRBD2 (7 bases). Germline V gene sequence: CDR1 SGHDT, CDR2 YYEEEE. The V and J ends lost 5 bases and 0 bases respectively, with 18 bases between them. This CDR3 comprises 16 residues. The CDR3 nucleotides are TGTGCCAGCAGGGAGGGAGAGGGGGGGATCTCCTACGAGCAGTACTTC. Translation: CASREGEGGISYEQYF.

Only one count was recorded for this clone. The rearrangement uses TRBV28 and TRBJ1-4, with 7 bases fitting TRBD1. The CDR3 runs 13 residues. CDR1 MDHEN and CDR2 SYDVKM come from the germline V gene. Trimming took 4 bases from V and 6 from J; bases not matched to a gene: 2. The CDR3 loop reads CASSSGGDEKLFF. As DNA, the CDR3 is TGTGCCAGCAGTTCAGGGGGGGATGAAAAACTGTTTTTT.

This chain joins TRBV5-5 and TRBJ2-7, with unresolved D. CDR1 SGHKS and CDR2 YYEKEE come from the germline V gene (reference sequence). V lost 1 base, J lost 3 bases, and 17 bases lay in between. This CDR3 contains 16 residues. CDR3 in amino acids: CASSLLSGETSYEQYF. DNA of the CDR3: TGTGCCAGCAGCTTGTTATCTGGGGAAACCAGCTACGAGCAGTACTTC.

The chain combines TRBV4-3 with TRBJ1-2; D gene ambiguous. Trimming stripped 0 bases from V and 7 bases from J, with 21 bases between. The CDR3 length is 17 residues. Germline V gives CDR1 LGHNA, CDR2 YSLEER. In nucleotides, the CDR3 is TGCGCCAGCAGCCAAGAAAGGCCGGCCCTCCTTTTAGGTGGCTACACCTTC. This sequence encodes CASSQERPALLLGGYTF.

The chain recombines TRBV5-1 with TRBJ1-1; TRBD1 matches at 8 bases. The CDR3 is 15 amino acids. Looked up from germline, CDR1 is SGHRS and CDR2 is YFSETQ. V shed 1 base and J 1 base; nucleotides not matched to a gene: 3. CDR3 amino acids: CASSLQGAGNTEAFF. The DNA for the CDR3 is TGCGCCAGCAGCTTGCAGGGGGCGGGGAACACTGAAGCTTTCTTT.

The V gene is TRBV11-2, the J gene TRBJ2-1; 8 nucleotides match TRBD1. This CDR3 comprises 14 residues. V lost 1 base and J lost 8; bases outside the gene matches: 4. CDR1 and CDR2 from the germline V gene are SGHAT and FQNNGV. CDR3 bases: TGTGCCAGCAGCTTAGGCGGGACAGGTTATGAGCAGTTCTTC. It translates to CASSLGGTGYEQFF.

The chain joins TRBV10-2 to TRBJ2-5; no clear D. The V and J ends lost 2 bases and 5 bases respectively, with 6 bases between them. This CDR3 has 12 amino acids. Germline CDR1 WSHSY, CDR2 SAAADI. For the CDR3, the DNA is TGCGCCAGCAGTGAGAGCCTGGAGACCCAGTACTTC. Protein sequence: CASSESLETQYF.

The V call is TRBV5-4, the J call TRBJ2-1; D is possibly TRBD1 (5 bases). The germline CDR1 and CDR2 sequences are SGHNT and YYREEE (reference sequence). This CDR3 spans 15 amino acids. The V end lost 2 bases, the J end lost 8 bases, and 17 bases lay between the germline ends. The CDR3, as DNA: TGTGCCAGCAGCTTAGTGGGCCAGGGCAGCCATGAGCAGTTCTTC. Amino acids: CASSLVGQGSHEQFF.

The rearrangement joins TRBV14 to TRBJ1-4; a possible D gene is TRBD1 (6 bases). CDR1 and CDR2 from the germline V gene are SGHDN and FVKESK. The CDR3 is made up of 14 amino acids. Trimming cost V 4 bases and J 8 bases, with 14 bases left between them. The DNA of the CDR3 is TGTGCCAGCAGCCTTACAGGGTTAGGGGAAAAACTGTTTTTT. Residues: CASSLTGLGEKLFF.

The chain combines TRBV11-3 with TRBJ2-3; D ambiguous. The germline V gene has CDR1 SGHNT and CDR2 YENEEA. Trimming pared 1 base from V and 4 bases from J, leaving 21 bases between. This CDR3 region has 18 residues. CDR3 loop: CASSLGEPWQANSDTQYF. DNA of the CDR3: TGTGCCAGCAGCTTAGGAGAGCCTTGGCAGGCCAACTCAGATACGCAGTATTTT. Combining the CDR3 with reference TRBV11-3 and TRBJ2-3 gives the whole variable domain EAGVVQSPRYKIIEKKQPVAFWCNPISGHNTLYWYLQNLGQGPELLIRYENEEAVDDSQLPKDRFSAERLKGVDSTLKIQPAELGDSAVYLCASSLGEPWQANSDTQYFGPGTRLTVL.

The CDR3, as DNA: TGCGCCAGCAGAAAGCGTACCTACAATGAGCAGTTCTTC. The encoded protein is CASRKRTYNEQFF. J is TRBJ2-1 and V is TRBV10-2, with D uncertain. The CDR3 sequence is 13 residues long. The V and J ends lost 6 bases and 2 bases respectively, with 8 bases between them. The germline V gene has CDR1 WSHSY and CDR2 SAAADI.

CDR3 sequence reads: CASSLTRDRGGYGYTF. CDR3 sequence (DNA): TGTGCCAGCAGCTTAACCCGGGACAGGGGGGGCTATGGCTACACCTTC. This chain joins TRBV7-8 and TRBJ1-2, with 11 bases that match TRBD1. V shed 2 bases and J 4 bases; nucleotides not matched to a gene: 6. The CDR3 loop spans 16 amino acids. The germline V gene has CDR1 SGHVS and CDR2 FQNEAQ. The full variable domain, its missing parts supplied by reference TRBV7-8 and TRBJ1-2, is GAGVSQSPRYKVAKRGQDVALRCDPISGHVSLFWYQQALGQGPEFLTYFQNEAQLDKSGLPSDRFFAERPEGSVSTLKIQRTQQEDSAVYLCASSLTRDRGGYGYTFGSGTRLTVV.

The chain combines TRBV27 with TRBJ2-1; 14 bases align to TRBD2. The V and J ends lost 7 bases and 0 bases, in that order; junction bases with no gene match: 23. CDR1 is MNHEY, CDR2 SMNVEV, per germline (reference sequence). This CDR3 spans 23 amino acids. The CDR3 protein is CASKSLIFGRGTSGSSSYNEQFF. In DNA form, the CDR3 reads TGTGCCAGCAAATCTCTTATATTCGGGAGGGGGACTAGCGGGAGCAGCTCCTACAATGAGCAGTTCTTC.

This chain connects TRBV10-3 to TRBJ2-6, with D perhaps matching TRBD2 (5 bases). The germline CDR1 and CDR2 sequences are ENHRY and SYGVKD. The CDR3 spans 15 residues. Trimming cost V 7 bases and J 4 bases, with 14 bases left between them. The CDR3, as DNA: TGTGCCATCAACCCCGACGGGGAAGGGGCCAACGTCCTGACTTTC. The encoded protein is CAINPDGEGANVLTF.

The CDR3 region has the DNA TGCGCCAGCAGCTTCACAGGGGTCCTCACTGAAGCTTTCTTT. Translated: CASSFTGVLTEAFF. The chain joins TRBV5-1 to TRBJ1-1; 7 bases are shared with TRBD1. V lost 2 bases and J lost 4; bases outside the gene matches: 5. The CDR3 runs to 14 residues. Germline CDR1 and CDR2: SGHRS and YFSETQ.

V and J are TRBV6-6 and TRBJ2-3; 9 nucleotides line up with TRBD2. V trimming: 4 bases; J trimming: 3 bases; junction bases outside the gene matches: 5. The CDR3 contains 15 residues. The V gene's germline CDR1 is MNHNY and CDR2 SVGAGI (reference sequence). CDR3 DNA sequence: TGTGCCAGCAGTTCTACTAGCGGGTGGACAGATACGCAGTATTTT. Its translation is CASSSTSGWTDTQYF.